Listed below are T cell receptor beta chains from one sample, sequenced in a study of regulatory T cells in long-lasting Graves disease. TCRdb recomputed calls from the multiplex PCR reads with MiXCR, one row per CDR3 protein. This sample has approximately 400,000 distinct CDR3 sequences, with 15% found just once. These records were also assigned to another study, of T cells in Graves' hyperthyroidism and ophthalmopathy.

The sample in question was peripheral blood mononuclear cells (PBMCs), obtained at new diagnosis, from a patient treated with antithyroid drugs. The receptors were sampled from a woman in her 30s with Graves disease. CDR3s include the opening cysteine and the closing phenylalanine or tryptophan. Fields, in order: J gene, D gene, V gene, clone size, CDR3 length, CDR3 DNA, CDR3 protein. D genes are given only for firm matches. For some rows the clone size is stated as once, few or many, or as a class when expanded; others skip it.

j_call: TRBJ2-2; d_call: TRBD1; v_call: TRBV6-4; clone_size: few; cdr3_length: 16; cdr3_nt: TGTGCCAGCAGCCGGGACAGGGGGACGAACACCGGGGAGCTGTTTTTT; cdr3_aa: CASSRDRGTNTGELFF
j_call: TRBJ2-7; d_call: .; v_call: TRBV28; clone_size: .; cdr3_length: 17; cdr3_nt: TGTGCCAGCAGTGAGCCTCTAGGGGGGACTTTCCGCTACGAGCAGTACTTC; cdr3_aa: CASSEPLGGTFRYEQYF
j_call: TRBJ1-4; d_call: TRBD1; v_call: TRBV6-1; clone_size: once; cdr3_length: 14; cdr3_nt: TGTGCCAGCAGGGGACAGCGCCTCAATGAAAAACTGTTTTTT; cdr3_aa: CASRGQRLNEKLFF
j_call: TRBJ1-1; d_call: .; v_call: TRBV6-1; clone_size: many; cdr3_length: 15; cdr3_nt: TGTGCCAGCAGTGAAATGGGGGCGGTGAACACTGAAGCTTTCTTT; cdr3_aa: CASSEMGAVNTEAFF
j_call: TRBJ2-2; d_call: TRBD1; v_call: TRBV2; clone_size: many; cdr3_length: 14; cdr3_nt: TGTGCCAGCAGAGAGACAGGGGGCTCCGGGGAGCTGTTTTTT; cdr3_aa: CASRETGGSGELFF
j_call: TRBJ2-1; d_call: TRBD2; v_call: TRBV12-5; clone_size: once; cdr3_length: 13; cdr3_nt: TGTGCTAGTGGTTTAGGAGCGGGAAATGAGCAGTTCTTC; cdr3_aa: CASGLGAGNEQFF
j_call: TRBJ2-7; d_call: TRBD2; v_call: TRBV20-1; clone_size: few; cdr3_length: 14; cdr3_nt: TGCAGTGCTAGTAGTAGCGGGAGGGTAGGCGAGCAGTACTTC; cdr3_aa: CSASSSGRVGEQYF
j_call: TRBJ2-5; d_call: TRBD1; v_call: TRBV5-1; clone_size: .; cdr3_length: 15; cdr3_nt: TGCGCCAGCAGGGGAGGACAGGGGGCACTTGAGACCCAGTACTTC; cdr3_aa: CASRGGQGALETQYF
j_call: TRBJ2-5; d_call: .; v_call: TRBV7-9; clone_size: many; cdr3_length: 15; cdr3_nt: TGTGCCGCCGCCGGGGTCGGGGGACGCGGAGAGACCCAGTACTTC; cdr3_aa: CAAAGVGGRGETQYF
j_call: TRBJ2-7; d_call: .; v_call: TRBV11-2; clone_size: many; cdr3_length: 12; cdr3_nt: TGTGCCAGCAGCTCTCGCCATCTCGAGCAGTACTTC; cdr3_aa: CASSSRHLEQYF
j_call: TRBJ2-3; d_call: TRBD2; v_call: TRBV27; clone_size: many; cdr3_length: 16; cdr3_nt: TGTGCCAGCAGTCCTCCAGCGGGAGGGCTTGGAGATACGCAGTATTTT; cdr3_aa: CASSPPAGGLGDTQYF
j_call: TRBJ1-2; d_call: .; v_call: TRBV24-1; clone_size: .; cdr3_length: 13; cdr3_nt: TGTGCCACCTCAAACAGGCTTAACTATGGCTACACCTTC; cdr3_aa: CATSNRLNYGYTF
j_call: TRBJ1-1; d_call: .; v_call: TRBV6-2/TRBV6-3; clone_size: many; cdr3_length: 14; cdr3_nt: TGTGCCAGCAGTTACCGGACAGTGAACACTGAAGCTTTCTTT; cdr3_aa: CASSYRTVNTEAFF
j_call: TRBJ2-1; d_call: .; v_call: TRBV20-1; clone_size: many; cdr3_length: 15; cdr3_nt: TGCAGTGCTAGAGGGGCCGGAAGCTCCTACAATGAGCAGTTCTTC; cdr3_aa: CSARGAGSSYNEQFF
j_call: TRBJ2-3; d_call: TRBD2; v_call: TRBV20-1; clone_size: .; cdr3_length: 14; cdr3_nt: TGCAGTGCTAGTGAGCGGGAGGGCTCAGATACGCAGTATTTT; cdr3_aa: CSASEREGSDTQYF
j_call: TRBJ1-1; d_call: .; v_call: TRBV4-1; clone_size: .; cdr3_length: 14; cdr3_nt: TGCGCCAGCAGCCAAATACAGGGATACACTGAAGCTTTCTTT; cdr3_aa: CASSQIQGYTEAFF
j_call: TRBJ2-7; d_call: .; v_call: TRBV14; clone_size: few; cdr3_length: 12; cdr3_nt: TGTGCCAGCAGCTGGACACCCTACGAGCAGTACTTC; cdr3_aa: CASSWTPYEQYF
j_call: TRBJ1-1; d_call: .; v_call: TRBV7-3; clone_size: many; cdr3_length: 13; cdr3_nt: TGTGCCAGCAGCTTCGGGGGGGACACTGAAGCTTTCTTT; cdr3_aa: CASSFGGDTEAFF